Listed below are T cell receptor beta chains from one sample, sequenced in a study of shared clonotypes between healthy human individuals. TCRdb's table, derived via immunoSEQ multiplex PCR, lists solely in-frame clones and lacks some. The repertoire has around 990,000 clones, approximately 80% of them found once; the top ten carry 0.85% to 1%. Sequenced input: memory CD4+ T cells from PBMCs. The receptor set was obtained from a man younger than 35 in good health. Some clones in this sample may be carry-over from other donors' samples. Both conserved end residues are part of each CDR3. The order of the fields is V gene, CDR3 protein.

>TRBV5-8
CASSTTGLGKQPQHF
>TRBV25-1
CASSEWGGYTF
>TRBV19
CASSGTGNQPQHF
>TRBV5-1
CASSVIAGAYEQYF
>TRBV15
CATSALADSRTDTQYF
>TRBV21-1
CASIFDRGQVMNTEAFF
>TRBV6-1
CASIKGGDGRTEAFF
>TRBV7-3
CASSSPTGDGELFF
>TRBV5-4
CASSPGQGGKAKNIQYF
>TRBV25-1
CASSPRGTEAFF
>TRBV5-1
CASSLDSHANYGYTF
>TRBV6-5
CASRYRGAEGYGYTF
>TRBV6-6
CASSYLRGPYEQYF
>TRBV14
CASSRARGLRNSEQFF
>TRBV28
CASSPPPPQETQYF
>TRBV5-1
CASSTGSGGPAGTQYF
>TRBV27
CASSPTQTYEQYF
>TRBV11-2
CASSSPGLRAGYGYTF
>TRBV7-6
CASSSDIGVAFF
>TRBV19
CATRREAANEKLFF
>TRBV14
CASSQDHKARRKDGANVLTF
>TRBV9
CASSDSGAGEETQYF
>TRBV30
CAWSAKDSKGKNIQYF
>TRBV21-1
CASSKTPRVYGRGTDTQYF
>TRBV7-9
CASTKDQGPAFF
>TRBV6-4
CASRSKDSNQPQHF
>TRBV6-5
CAVRTSPSTDTQYF
>TRBV6-1
CASSEFRPSTNEKLFF
>TRBV28
CASSRTSGGSYEQYF
>TRBV2
CASSGGTNEKLFF
>TRBV28
CASSRQDGYTF
>TRBV28
CASSLGPVYGYTF
>TRBV30
CAWSGGVSQPQHF
>TRBV7-8
CASSLEASGSYEQYF
>TRBV18
CASSSKDSLNTEAFF
>TRBV11-3
CASSFGTGAGEQYF
>TRBV4-2
CASSQADWGMDSLAYEQYF
>TRBV2
CASSVRGNQETQYF
>TRBV5-1
CASSGGRTGAYEQYF
>TRBV2
CASGRGGTDTQYF
>TRBV4-3
CASSQEANWGEQYF
>TRBV18
CASSLPTGAYGYTF
>TRBV7-2
CASSLFGQGAYYGYTF
>TRBV6-1
CASSEAEAGGPQYF
>TRBV19
CASRDRGYQGGANVLTF
>TRBV5-1
CASSPPSGGVIDTQYF
>TRBV5-1
CASSLAPQFNEQFF
>TRBV15
CATSTGTGAYEQYF
>TRBV27
CASSESDGVRQYF
>TRBV19
CASRLSSSGASGNTIYF
>TRBV18
CASSASVAGVADTQYF